This T cell receptor beta chain is from a study of OX40 agonist ivuxolimab in advanced cancers. CDR3 size: 15 residues. V shed 6 bases and J 6 bases; nucleotides not matched to a gene: 13. Germline CDR1 reads MDHEN; CDR2 reads SYDVKM. Generated by immunoSEQ multiplex PCR, the TCRdb table keeps only in-frame clones and is missing some. The sample contains about 84,000 clones, roughly 84% of which appear only once. This clone appeared a single time. The V and J genes are TRBV28 and TRBJ2-5, with 7 bases lining up with TRBD1. The sample here was CD4+ or CD8+ T cells sorted from blood, taken in a trial of the OX40 agonist ivuxolimab. The clonotype originates from an adult with an advanced solid tumor such as melanoma, head and neck, liver or kidney cancer. CDR3 sequence (DNA): TGTGCCAGCAGCCGGGGACAGACCCGGTTGAAGACCCAGTACTTC. Its translation is CASSRGQTRLKTQYF.